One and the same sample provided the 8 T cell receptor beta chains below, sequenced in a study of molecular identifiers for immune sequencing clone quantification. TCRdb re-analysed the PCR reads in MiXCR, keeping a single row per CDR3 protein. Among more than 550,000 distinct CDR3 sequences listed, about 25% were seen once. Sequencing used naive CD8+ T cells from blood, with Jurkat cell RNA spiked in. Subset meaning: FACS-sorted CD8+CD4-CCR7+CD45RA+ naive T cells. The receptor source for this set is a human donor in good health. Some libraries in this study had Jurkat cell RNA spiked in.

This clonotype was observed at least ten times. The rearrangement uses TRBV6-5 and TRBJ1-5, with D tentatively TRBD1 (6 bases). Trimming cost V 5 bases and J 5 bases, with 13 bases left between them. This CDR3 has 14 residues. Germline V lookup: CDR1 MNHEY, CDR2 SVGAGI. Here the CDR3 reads CASSPLGGHQPQHF. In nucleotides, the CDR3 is TGTGCCAGCAGTCCCCTTGGGGGGCATCAGCCCCAGCATTTT.

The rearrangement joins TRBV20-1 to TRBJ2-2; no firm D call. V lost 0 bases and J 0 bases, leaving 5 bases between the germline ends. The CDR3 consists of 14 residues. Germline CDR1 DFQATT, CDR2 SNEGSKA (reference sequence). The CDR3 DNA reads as TGCAGTGCTAGAGAGGGGACGAACACCGGGGAGCTGTTTTTT. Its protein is CSAREGTNTGELFF.

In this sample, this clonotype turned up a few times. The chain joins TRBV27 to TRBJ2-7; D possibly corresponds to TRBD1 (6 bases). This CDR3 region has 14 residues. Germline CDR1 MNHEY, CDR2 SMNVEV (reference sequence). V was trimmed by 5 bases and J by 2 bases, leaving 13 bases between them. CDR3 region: CASSPDSGTYEQYF. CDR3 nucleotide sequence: TGTGCCAGCAGTCCGGACAGTGGAACCTACGAGCAGTACTTC.

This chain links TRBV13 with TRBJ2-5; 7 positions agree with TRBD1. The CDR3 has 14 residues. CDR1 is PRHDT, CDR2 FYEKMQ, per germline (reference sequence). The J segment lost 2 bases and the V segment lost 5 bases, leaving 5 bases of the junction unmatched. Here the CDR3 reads CASSRTGWQETQYF. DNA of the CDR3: TGTGCCAGCAGCAGGACAGGTTGGCAAGAGACCCAGTACTTC.

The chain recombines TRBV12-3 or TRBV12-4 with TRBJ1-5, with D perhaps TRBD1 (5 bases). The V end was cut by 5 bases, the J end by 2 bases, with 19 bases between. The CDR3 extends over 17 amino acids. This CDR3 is CASSPMGREEGNQPQHF. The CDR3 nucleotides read TGTGCCAGCAGTCCCATGGGCAGGGAAGAAGGCAATCAGCCCCAGCATTTT.

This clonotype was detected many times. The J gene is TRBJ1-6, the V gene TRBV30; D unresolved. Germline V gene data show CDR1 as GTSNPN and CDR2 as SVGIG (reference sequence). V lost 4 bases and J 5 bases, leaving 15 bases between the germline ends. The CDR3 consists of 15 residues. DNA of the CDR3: TGTGCCTGGACCGTATGGGCAGCCGATAATTCACCCCTCCACTTT. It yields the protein CAWTVWAADNSPLHF. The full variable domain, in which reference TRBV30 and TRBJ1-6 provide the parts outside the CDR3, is SQTIHQWPATLVQPVGSPLSLECTVEGTSNPNLYWYRQAAGRGLQLLFYSVGIGQISSEVPQNLSASRPQDRQFILSSKKLLLSDSGFYLCAWTVWAADNSPLHFGNGTRLTVT.

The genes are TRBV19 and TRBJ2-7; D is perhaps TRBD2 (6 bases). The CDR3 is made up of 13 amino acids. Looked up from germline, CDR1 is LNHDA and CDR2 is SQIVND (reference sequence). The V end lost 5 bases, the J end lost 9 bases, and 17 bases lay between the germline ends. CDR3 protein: CASSPGPRGGQYF. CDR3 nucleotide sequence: TGTGCCAGTAGTCCAGGACCGCGGGGAGGGCAGTACTTC.

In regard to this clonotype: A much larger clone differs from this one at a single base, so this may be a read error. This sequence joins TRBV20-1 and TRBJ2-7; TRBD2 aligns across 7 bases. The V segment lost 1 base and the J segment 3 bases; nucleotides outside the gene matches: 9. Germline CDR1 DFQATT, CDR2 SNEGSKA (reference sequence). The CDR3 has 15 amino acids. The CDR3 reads CSARALAEPHYEQYF. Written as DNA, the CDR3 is TGCAGTGCTAGAGCCCTAGCGGAACCGCACTACGAGCAGTACTTC.